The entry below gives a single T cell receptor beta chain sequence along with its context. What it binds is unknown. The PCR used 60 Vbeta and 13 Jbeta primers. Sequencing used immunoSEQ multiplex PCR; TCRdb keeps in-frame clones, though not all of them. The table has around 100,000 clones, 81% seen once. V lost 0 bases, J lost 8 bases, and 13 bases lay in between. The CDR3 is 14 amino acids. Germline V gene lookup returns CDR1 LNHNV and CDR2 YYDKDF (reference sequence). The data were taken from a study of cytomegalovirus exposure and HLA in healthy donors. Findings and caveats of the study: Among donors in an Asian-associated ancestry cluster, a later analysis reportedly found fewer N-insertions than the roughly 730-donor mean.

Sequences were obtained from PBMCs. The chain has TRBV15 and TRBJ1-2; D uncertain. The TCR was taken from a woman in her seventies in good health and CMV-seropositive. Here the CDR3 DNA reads TGTGCCACCAGCAGAGATCGGAACAGTGTGGGCTACACCTTC. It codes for CATSRDRNSVGYTF.